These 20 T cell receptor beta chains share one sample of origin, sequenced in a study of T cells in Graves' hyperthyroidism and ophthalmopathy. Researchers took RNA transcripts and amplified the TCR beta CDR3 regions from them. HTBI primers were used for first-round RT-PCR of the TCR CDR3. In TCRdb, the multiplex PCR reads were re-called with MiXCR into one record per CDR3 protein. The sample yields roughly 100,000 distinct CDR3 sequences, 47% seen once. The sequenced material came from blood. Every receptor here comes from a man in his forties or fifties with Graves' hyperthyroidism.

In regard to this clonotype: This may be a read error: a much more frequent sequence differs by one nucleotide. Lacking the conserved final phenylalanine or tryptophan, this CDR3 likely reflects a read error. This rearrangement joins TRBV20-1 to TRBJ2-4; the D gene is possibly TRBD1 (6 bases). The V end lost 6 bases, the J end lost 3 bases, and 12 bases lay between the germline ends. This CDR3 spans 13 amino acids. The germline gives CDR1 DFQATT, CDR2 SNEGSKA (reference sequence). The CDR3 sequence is CSATTGYKNIQYL. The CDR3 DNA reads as TGCAGTGCCACGACAGGATACAAAAACATTCAGTACCTC.

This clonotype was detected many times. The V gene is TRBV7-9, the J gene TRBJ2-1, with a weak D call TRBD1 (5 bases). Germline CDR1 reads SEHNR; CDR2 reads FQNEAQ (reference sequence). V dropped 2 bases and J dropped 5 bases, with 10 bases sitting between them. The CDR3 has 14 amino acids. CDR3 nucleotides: TGTGCCAGCAGCTTACAGGGCAAGCACAATGAGCAGTTCTTC. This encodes CASSLQGKHNEQFF.

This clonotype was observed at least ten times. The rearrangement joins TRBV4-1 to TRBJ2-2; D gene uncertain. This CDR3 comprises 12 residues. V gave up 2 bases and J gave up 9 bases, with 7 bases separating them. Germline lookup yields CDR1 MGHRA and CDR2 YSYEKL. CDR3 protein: CASSQPYRELFF. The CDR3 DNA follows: TGCGCCAGCAGCCAACCATATCGGGAGCTGTTTTTT.

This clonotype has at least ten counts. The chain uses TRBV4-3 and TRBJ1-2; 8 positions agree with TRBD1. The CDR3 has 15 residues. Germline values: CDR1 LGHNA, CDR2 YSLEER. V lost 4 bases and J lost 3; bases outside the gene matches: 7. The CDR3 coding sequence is TGCGCCAGCAGCCCAGCGGACAGGGCGGACTATGGCTACACCTTC. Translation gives CASSPADRADYGYTF.

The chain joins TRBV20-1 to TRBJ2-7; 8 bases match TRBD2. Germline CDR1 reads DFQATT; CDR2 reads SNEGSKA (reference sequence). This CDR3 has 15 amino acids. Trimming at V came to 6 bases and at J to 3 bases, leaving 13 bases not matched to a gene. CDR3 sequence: CSATSYRAGVYEQYF. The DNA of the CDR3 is TGCAGTGCCACTAGTTATCGAGCGGGAGTCTACGAGCAGTACTTC.

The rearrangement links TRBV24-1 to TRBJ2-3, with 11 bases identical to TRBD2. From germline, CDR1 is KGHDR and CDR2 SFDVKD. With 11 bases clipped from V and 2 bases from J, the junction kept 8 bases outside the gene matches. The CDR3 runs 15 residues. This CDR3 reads CASSLAGASTDTQYF. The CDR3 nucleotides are TGTGCCAGCTCACTAGCGGGGGCCTCCACAGATACGCAGTATTTT.

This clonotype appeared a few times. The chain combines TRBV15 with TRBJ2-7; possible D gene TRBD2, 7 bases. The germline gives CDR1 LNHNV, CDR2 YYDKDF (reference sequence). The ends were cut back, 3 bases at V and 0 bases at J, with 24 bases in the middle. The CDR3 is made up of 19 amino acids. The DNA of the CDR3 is TGTGCCACCAGCAGTGCTAGGGGGGTTAGCGGGTGGAACTCCTACGAGCAGTACTTC. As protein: CATSSARGVSGWNSYEQYF. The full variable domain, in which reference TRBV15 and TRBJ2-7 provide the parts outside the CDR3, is DAMVIQNPRYQVTQFGKPVTLSCSQTLNHNVMYWYQQKSSQAPKLLFHYYDKDFNNEADTPDNFQSRRPNTSFCFLDIRSPGLGDTAMYLCATSSARGVSGWNSYEQYFGPGTRLTVT.

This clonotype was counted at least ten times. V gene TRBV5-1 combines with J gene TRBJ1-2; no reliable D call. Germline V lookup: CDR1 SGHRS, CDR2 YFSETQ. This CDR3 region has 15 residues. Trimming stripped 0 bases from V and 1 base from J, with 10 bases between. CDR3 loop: CASSLDSRINYGYTF. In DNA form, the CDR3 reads TGCGCCAGCAGCTTGGACAGCCGCATTAACTATGGCTACACCTTC.

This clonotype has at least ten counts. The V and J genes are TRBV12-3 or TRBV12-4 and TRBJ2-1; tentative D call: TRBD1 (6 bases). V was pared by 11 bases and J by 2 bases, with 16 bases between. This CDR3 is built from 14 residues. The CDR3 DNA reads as TGTGCCTCCCGGGGTACAGGGACCTACAATGAGCAGTTCTTC. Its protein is CASRGTGTYNEQFF.

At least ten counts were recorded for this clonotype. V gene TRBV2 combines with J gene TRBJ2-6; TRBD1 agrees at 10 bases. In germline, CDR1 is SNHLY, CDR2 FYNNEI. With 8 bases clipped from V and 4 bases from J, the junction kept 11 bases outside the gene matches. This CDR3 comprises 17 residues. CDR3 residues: CASAGTGASLGANVLTF. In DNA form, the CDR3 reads TGTGCCAGCGCCGGGACAGGGGCTTCTCTGGGGGCCAACGTCCTGACTTTC.

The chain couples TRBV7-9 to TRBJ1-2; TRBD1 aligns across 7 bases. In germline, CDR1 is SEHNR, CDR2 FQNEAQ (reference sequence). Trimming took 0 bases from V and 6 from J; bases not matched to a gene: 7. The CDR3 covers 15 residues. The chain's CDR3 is CASSLAGRGPHGYTF. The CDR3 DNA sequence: TGTGCCAGCAGCTTAGCGGGTAGGGGGCCACATGGCTACACCTTC.

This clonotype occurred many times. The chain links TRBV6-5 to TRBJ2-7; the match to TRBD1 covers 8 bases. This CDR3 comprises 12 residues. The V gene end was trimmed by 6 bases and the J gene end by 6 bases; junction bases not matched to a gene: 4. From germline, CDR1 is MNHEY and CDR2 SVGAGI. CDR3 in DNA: TGTGCCAGCAGGGACAGGGTTAGCGAGCAGTACTTC. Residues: CASRDRVSEQYF.

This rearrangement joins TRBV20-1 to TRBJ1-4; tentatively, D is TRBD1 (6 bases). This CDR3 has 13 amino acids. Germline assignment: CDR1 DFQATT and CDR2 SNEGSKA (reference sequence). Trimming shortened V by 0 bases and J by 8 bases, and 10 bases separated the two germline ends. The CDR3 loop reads CSARDRGGEKLFF. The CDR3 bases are TGCAGTGCTAGAGACAGGGGTGGGGAAAAACTGTTTTTT.

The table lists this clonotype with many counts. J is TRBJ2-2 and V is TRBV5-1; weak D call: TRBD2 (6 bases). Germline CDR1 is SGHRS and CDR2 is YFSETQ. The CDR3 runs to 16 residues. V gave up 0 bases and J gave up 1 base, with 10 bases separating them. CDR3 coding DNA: TGCGCCAGCAGCTTGGAACCCGGGGGGAACACCGGGGAGCTGTTTTTT. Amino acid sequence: CASSLEPGGNTGELFF.

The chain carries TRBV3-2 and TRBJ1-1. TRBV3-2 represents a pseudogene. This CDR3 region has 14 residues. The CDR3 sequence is CASSQDKARTEAFF. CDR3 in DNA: TGTGCCAGCAGCCAAGACAAGGCGAGAACTGAAGCTTTCTTT.

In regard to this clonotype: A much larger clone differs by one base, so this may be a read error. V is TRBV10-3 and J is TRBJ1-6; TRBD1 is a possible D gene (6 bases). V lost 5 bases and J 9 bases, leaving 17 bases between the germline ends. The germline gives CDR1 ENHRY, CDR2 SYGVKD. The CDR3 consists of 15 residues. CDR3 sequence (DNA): TGTGCCATCAGTTCAAATACAGGGTACAGTTCACCCCTCCACTTT. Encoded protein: CAISSNTGYSSPLHF.

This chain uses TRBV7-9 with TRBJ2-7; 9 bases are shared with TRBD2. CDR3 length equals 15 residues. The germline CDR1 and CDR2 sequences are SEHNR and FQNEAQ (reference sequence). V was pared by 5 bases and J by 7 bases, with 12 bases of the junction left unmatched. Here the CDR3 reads CASSLLSGGFGEQYF. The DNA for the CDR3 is TGTGCCAGCAGCCTTCTGAGCGGGGGGTTCGGGGAGCAGTACTTC.

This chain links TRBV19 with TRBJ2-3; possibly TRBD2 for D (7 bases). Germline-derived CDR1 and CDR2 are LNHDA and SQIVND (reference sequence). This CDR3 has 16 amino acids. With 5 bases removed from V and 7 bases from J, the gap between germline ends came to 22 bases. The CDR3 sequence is CASSFEGRGGTNTQYF. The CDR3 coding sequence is TGTGCCAGTAGTTTTGAAGGTAGGGGGGGAACAAATACGCAGTATTTT.

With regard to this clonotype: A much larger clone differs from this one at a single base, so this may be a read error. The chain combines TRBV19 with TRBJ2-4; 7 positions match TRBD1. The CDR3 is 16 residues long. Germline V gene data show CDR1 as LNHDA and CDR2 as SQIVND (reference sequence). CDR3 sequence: CASSNTGVLAKNIQCF. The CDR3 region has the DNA TGTGCCAGTAGTAACACAGGGGTCTTAGCCAAAAACATTCAGTGCTTC.

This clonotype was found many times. In DNA form, the CDR3 reads TGTGCCAGCGGCGGGGGCCCACCTAGCAATCAGCCCCAGCATTTT. Amino acids: CASGGGPPSNQPQHF. This sequence joins TRBV2 and TRBJ1-5, with TRBD1 as a possible D gene (6 bases). The CDR3 extends over 15 amino acids. V was cut by 8 bases and J by 0 bases, with 14 bases left in between. Germline V gene data show CDR1 as SNHLY and CDR2 as FYNNEI.